This TCR beta chain is from a study of T cell repertoires in cytomegalovirus infection. The CDR3 extends over 13 amino acids. From germline, CDR1 is SGHKS and CDR2 YYEKEE (reference sequence). From the reads, TCRdb called clonotypes with MiXCR, one entry per CDR3 protein. The repertoire holds more than 75,000 distinct CDR3 sequences, with 25% to 30% as singletons. As to this clonotype: Its specificity is unknown. The junction departs from the called germline gene at one end, perhaps through a read error.

The clonotype originates from a human donor in good health (CMV status not recorded). Some clones in this sample may be carry-over from other donors' samples. This chain links TRBV5-5 with TRBJ1-1; D not certain. Sample: CD8+ T cells from cultured PBMCs, taken from culture after CMV antigen stimulation. This CDR3 reads CAGSLFVNTEAFF. The DNA of the CDR3 is TGTGCCGGCAGCTTGTTTGTGAACACTGAAGCTTTCTTT.